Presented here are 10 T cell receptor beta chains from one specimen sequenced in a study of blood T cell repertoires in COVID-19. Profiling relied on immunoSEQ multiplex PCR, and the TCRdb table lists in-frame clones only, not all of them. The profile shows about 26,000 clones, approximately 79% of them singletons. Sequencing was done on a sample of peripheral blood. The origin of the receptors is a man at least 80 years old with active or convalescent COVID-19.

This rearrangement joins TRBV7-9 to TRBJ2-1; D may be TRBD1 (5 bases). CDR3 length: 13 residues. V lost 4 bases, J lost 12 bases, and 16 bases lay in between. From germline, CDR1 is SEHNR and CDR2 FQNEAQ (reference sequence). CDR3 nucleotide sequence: TGTGCCAGCAGCTCGTCTTCACCCCAGGGGCAGTTCTTC. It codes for CASSSSSPQGQFF.

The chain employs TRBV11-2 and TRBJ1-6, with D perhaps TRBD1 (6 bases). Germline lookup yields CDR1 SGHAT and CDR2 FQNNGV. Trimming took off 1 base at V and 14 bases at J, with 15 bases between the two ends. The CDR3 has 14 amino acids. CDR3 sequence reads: CASSLGGQGPSLHF. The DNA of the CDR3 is TGTGCCAGCAGCTTAGGAGGTCAGGGGCCATCCCTCCACTTT.

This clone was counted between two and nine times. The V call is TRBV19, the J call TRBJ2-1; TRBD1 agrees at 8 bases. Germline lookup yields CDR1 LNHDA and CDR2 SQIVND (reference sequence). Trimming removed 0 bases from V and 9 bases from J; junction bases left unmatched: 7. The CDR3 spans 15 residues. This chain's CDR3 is CASSIDLWGTGEQFF. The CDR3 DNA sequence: TGTGCCAGTAGTATAGATCTATGGGGGACAGGTGAGCAGTTCTTC.

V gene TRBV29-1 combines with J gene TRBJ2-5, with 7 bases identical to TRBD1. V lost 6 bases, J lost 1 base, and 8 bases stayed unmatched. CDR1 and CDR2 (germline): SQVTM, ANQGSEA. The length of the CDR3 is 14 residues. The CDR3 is CSVTRQGTQETQYF. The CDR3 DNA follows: TGCAGCGTCACCCGACAGGGCACCCAAGAGACCCAGTACTTC.

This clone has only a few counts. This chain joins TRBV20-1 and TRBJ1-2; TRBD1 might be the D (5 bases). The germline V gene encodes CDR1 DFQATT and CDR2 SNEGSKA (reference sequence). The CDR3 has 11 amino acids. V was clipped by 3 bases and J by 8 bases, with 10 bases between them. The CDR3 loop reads CSASAGDGYTF. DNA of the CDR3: TGCAGTGCTAGTGCGGGGGACGGCTACACCTTC.

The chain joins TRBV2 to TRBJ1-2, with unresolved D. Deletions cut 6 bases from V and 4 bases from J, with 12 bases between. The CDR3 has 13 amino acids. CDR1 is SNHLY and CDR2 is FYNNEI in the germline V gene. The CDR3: CASRGDGIYGYTF. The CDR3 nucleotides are TGTGCCAGCAGAGGAGACGGAATCTATGGCTACACCTTC.

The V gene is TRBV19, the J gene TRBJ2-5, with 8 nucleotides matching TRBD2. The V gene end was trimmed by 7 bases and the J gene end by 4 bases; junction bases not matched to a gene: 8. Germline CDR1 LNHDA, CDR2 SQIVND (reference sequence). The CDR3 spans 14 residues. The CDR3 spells CASNRGGQGETQYF. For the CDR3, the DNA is TGTGCCAGTAACCGGGGGGGCCAAGGAGAGACCCAGTACTTC.

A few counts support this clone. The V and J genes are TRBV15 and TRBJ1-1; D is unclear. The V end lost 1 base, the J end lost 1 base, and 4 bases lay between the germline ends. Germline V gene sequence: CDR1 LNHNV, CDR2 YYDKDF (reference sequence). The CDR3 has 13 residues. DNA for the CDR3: TGTGCCACCAGCAGAGGGCAGAACACTGAAGCTTTCTTT. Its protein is CATSRGQNTEAFF. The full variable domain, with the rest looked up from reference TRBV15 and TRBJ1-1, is DAMVIQNPRYQVTQFGKPVTLSCSQTLNHNVMYWYQQKSSQAPKLLFHYYDKDFNNEADTPDNFQSRRPNTSFCFLDIRSPGLGDTAMYLCATSRGQNTEAFFGQGTRLTVV.

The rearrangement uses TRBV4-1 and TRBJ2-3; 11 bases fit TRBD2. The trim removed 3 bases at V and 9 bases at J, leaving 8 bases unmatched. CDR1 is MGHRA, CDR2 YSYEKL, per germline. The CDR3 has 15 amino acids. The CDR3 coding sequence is TGCGCCAGCAGCCACCAACTTATAGCGGGGGGGACGCAGTATTTT. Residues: CASSHQLIAGGTQYF.

CDR3 sequence reads: CASSSGLAGNTGELFF. Written as DNA, the CDR3 is TGTGCCAGCAGCTCAGGACTAGCGGGTAACACCGGGGAGCTGTTTTTT. This chain uses TRBV7-9 with TRBJ2-2; 11 positions agree with TRBD2. The CDR3 loop spans 16 amino acids. Germline V lookup: CDR1 SEHNR, CDR2 FQNEAQ (reference sequence). V was clipped by 4 bases and J by 2 bases; unmatched bases: 3.